The 14 T cell receptor beta chains given below trace back to one sample, sequenced in a study of blood T cell repertoires in COVID-19. Using immunoSEQ multiplex PCR, the repertoire was profiled, and TCRdb retains in-frame clones only, with some absent. The sample yields fewer than 150,000 clones, about 72% seen once. The specimen sequenced was peripheral blood. The receptors were gathered from a man between 60 and 75 years old who had recovered from COVID-19.

This sequence joins TRBV10-2 and TRBJ1-2; the D gene is possibly TRBD1 (5 bases). Trimming removed 2 bases at V and 4 bases at J, with 11 bases between. The CDR3 covers 14 residues. CDR1 and CDR2 (germline): WSHSY, SAAADI. Written as DNA, the CDR3 is TGCGCCAGCAGTGAGATACGGGGGACCTATGGCTACACCTTC. Its translation is CASSEIRGTYGYTF.

The chain carries TRBV6-2 or TRBV6-3 and TRBJ2-7; tentative D call: TRBD2 (5 bases). V dropped 1 base and J dropped 2 bases, with 9 bases sitting between them. Germline CDR1 reads MNHEY; CDR2 reads SVGEGT. This CDR3 spans 14 amino acids. The CDR3 sequence: CASSYLVGTYEQYF. Here the CDR3 DNA reads TGTGCCAGCAGTTACTTGGTCGGGACCTACGAGCAGTACTTC.

This clone has just a few counts. The chain is built from TRBV6-2 or TRBV6-3 and TRBJ1-5; 8 bases map to TRBD1. The germline V gene encodes CDR1 MNHEY and CDR2 SVGEGT. J was trimmed by 2 bases and V by 2 bases; bases with no gene match: 5. The CDR3 loop spans 16 amino acids. CDR3 sequence: CASSYGTGGRNQPQHF. The CDR3 nucleotides are TGTGCCAGCAGTTACGGAACAGGGGGACGCAATCAGCCCCAGCATTTT.

The genes are TRBV29-1 and TRBJ1-1, with D maybe TRBD1 (5 bases). V was pared by 7 bases and J by 4 bases, with 16 bases between. The CDR3 totals 13 residues. CDR1 is SQVTM, CDR2 ANQGSEA, per germline. CDR3 in amino acids: CSANPSGGTEAFF. The CDR3 DNA reads as TGCAGCGCAAATCCCTCGGGGGGCACTGAAGCTTTCTTT.

The chain couples TRBV5-4 to TRBJ2-7; 9 nucleotides align to TRBD1. The CDR3 contains 17 residues. CDR1 and CDR2 from the germline V gene are SGHNT and YYREEE (reference sequence). The V and J ends lost 1 base and 0 bases, in that order; junction bases with no gene match: 8. This CDR3 is CASSLRSGTGSSYEQYF. As DNA, the CDR3 is TGTGCCAGCAGCTTGCGCTCTGGGACAGGGTCCTCCTACGAGCAGTACTTC. The whole variable domain, remainder taken from reference TRBV5-4 and TRBJ2-7, is ETGVTQSPTHLIKTRGQQVTLRCSSQSGHNTVSWYQQALGQGPQFIFQYYREEENGRGNFPPRFSGLQFPNYSSELNVNALELDDSALYLCASSLRSGTGSSYEQYFGPGTRLTVT.

The chain carries TRBV18 and TRBJ1-5; possibly TRBD1 for D (5 bases). CDR3 length: 15 amino acids. From germline, CDR1 is KGHSH and CDR2 LQKENI. The germline V and J ends were trimmed by 3 bases and 6 bases, with 15 bases remaining between them. The CDR3 coding sequence is TGTGCCAGCTCACCGCGGGGGACGTTGGGTCAGCCCCAGCATTTT. Amino acid sequence: CASSPRGTLGQPQHF.

The rearrangement joins TRBV24-1 to TRBJ1-6; D ambiguous. V was trimmed by 7 bases and J by 6 bases, leaving 12 bases between them. The germline V gene encodes CDR1 KGHDR and CDR2 SFDVKD. The CDR3 has 14 residues. In DNA form, the CDR3 reads TGTGCCACCAGCCAGTCGGGTTTTAATTCACCCCTCCACTTT. Amino acids: CATSQSGFNSPLHF.

The chain recombines TRBV20-1 with TRBJ1-6; D not certain. The germline V gene encodes CDR1 DFQATT and CDR2 SNEGSKA (reference sequence). CDR3 size: 11 residues. Trimming removed 3 bases from V and 14 bases from J, with 11 bases in between. For the CDR3, the DNA is TGCAGTGCTAGGGCAGATATCACCCTCCACTTT. It specifies CSARADITLHF.

The chain has TRBV28 and TRBJ2-3; 11 positions match TRBD2. The CDR3 is 16 residues long. The V gene's germline CDR1 is MDHEN and CDR2 SYDVKM. V gave up 5 bases and J gave up 5 bases; unmatched junction bases: 9. This CDR3 reads CASSPPRSGGGDTQYF. The CDR3 bases are TGTGCCAGCAGTCCCCCCCGTAGCGGGGGGGGAGATACGCAGTATTTT.

J is TRBJ2-2 and V is TRBV11-2; the D gene is possibly TRBD2 (6 bases). Trimming shortened V by 1 base and J by 3 bases, and 15 bases separated the two germline ends. The CDR3 spans 17 residues. The germline V gene encodes CDR1 SGHAT and CDR2 FQNNGV. As DNA, the CDR3 is TGTGCCAGCAGCTTAGGACCCCGGGACTCCTACACCGGGGAGCTGTTTTTT. It codes for CASSLGPRDSYTGELFF.

The chain combines TRBV30 with TRBJ1-6, with 8 bases fitting TRBD1. J gave up 7 bases and V 6 bases, and 5 bases lay outside the gene matches. The CDR3 is 13 residues long. Germline V CDR1 and CDR2: GTSNPN, SVGIG (reference sequence). CDR3 protein: CACDRGSNSPLHF. Written as DNA, the CDR3 is TGTGCCTGTGACAGGGGATCCAATTCACCCCTCCACTTT.

Worth noting for this clone: Other nucleotide sequences in the sample specify the same CDR3. The rearrangement uses TRBV7-3 and TRBJ2-3, with a possible D match to TRBD2 (5 bases). The V and J ends lost 2 bases and 5 bases respectively, with 5 bases between them. The germline V gene has CDR1 SGHTA and CDR2 FQGTGA. The CDR3 has 12 residues. The CDR3 DNA follows: TGTGCCAGCAGCTTAGGGAGAGATACGCAGTATTTT. Protein: CASSLGRDTQYF.

This chain uses TRBV10-3 with TRBJ1-6; 9 positions agree with TRBD1. This CDR3 region has 15 residues. V dropped 3 bases and J dropped 10; count of bases not matched to a gene: 7. The germline gives CDR1 ENHRY, CDR2 SYGVKD. CDR3 in amino acids: CAISDQGGQGSPLHF. The CDR3 nucleotides are TGTGCCATCAGTGATCAGGGGGGACAGGGCTCACCCCTCCACTTT.

This clone was seen a few times. The chain recombines TRBV7-2 with TRBJ1-3, with a tentative D call TRBD1 (6 bases). Trimming took off 5 bases at V and 1 base at J, with 9 bases between the two ends. Germline-derived CDR1 and CDR2 are SGHTA and FQGNSA. The CDR3 extends over 14 amino acids. CDR3 amino acids: CASSGTSSGNTIYF. For the CDR3, the DNA is TGTGCCAGCAGCGGGACATCGTCTGGAAACACCATATATTTT.